Listed here are 25 T cell receptor beta chains from one sample, sequenced in a study of blood T cell repertoires in COVID-19. Assay: immunoSEQ multiplex PCR; the TCRdb copy retains only in-frame clones and omits some. Of about 230,000 clones detected, roughly 80% appear once; the ten largest clones hold 7.9%. The sequenced sample was peripheral blood. The receptors here all came from a woman over 75 with acute or convalescent COVID-19.

V usage is TRBV2 and J usage is TRBJ2-2; no reliable D call. The CDR3 sequence is 13 residues long. Germline assignment: CDR1 SNHLY and CDR2 FYNNEI. Trimming removed 5 bases from V and 7 bases from J, with 11 bases in between. The CDR3 sequence is CASSLRQGGELFF. CDR3 bases: TGTGCCAGCAGTTTGAGGCAAGGCGGGGAGCTGTTTTTT.

This clone was picked up one time. J is TRBJ2-5 and V is TRBV5-6, with TRBD2 as a possible D gene (7 bases). Germline V gene sequence: CDR1 SGHDT, CDR2 YYEEEE. This CDR3 spans 14 amino acids. Trimming took off 3 bases at V and 9 bases at J, with 18 bases between the two ends. The CDR3 region is CASSSGLGRGAQYF. In nucleotides, the CDR3 is TGTGCCAGCAGCTCCGGCTTAGGGAGGGGGGCCCAGTACTTC.

V is TRBV6-5 and J is TRBJ1-6; no firm D call. Germline CDR1 reads MNHEY; CDR2 reads SVGAGI. This CDR3 is 14 amino acids long. V was shortened by 6 bases and J by 1 base, with 7 bases between the two germline ends. The CDR3 loop is CASRGRSYNSPLHF. The CDR3 DNA is TGTGCCAGCAGGGGGAGATCCTATAATTCACCCCTCCACTTT.

J is TRBJ2-2 and V is TRBV11-1; a possible D gene is TRBD1 (6 bases). The ends were cut back, 5 bases at V and 1 base at J, with 11 bases in the middle. This CDR3 has 15 residues. Per the germline V gene, CDR1 is SGHAT and CDR2 is FQDESV (reference sequence). Written as DNA, the CDR3 is TGTGCCAGCAGCCCGCGACAGGAGAACACCGGGGAGCTGTTTTTT. The encoded protein is CASSPRQENTGELFF.

This clone was observed once. The chain links TRBV29-1 to TRBJ1-2, with TRBD1 matching over 8 bases. The CDR3 totals 14 residues. V lost 4 bases to trimming and J lost 4 bases; unmatched junction nucleotides: 8. Germline V lookup: CDR1 SQVTM, CDR2 ANQGSEA. This CDR3 reads CSVAGTGGFYGYTF. The CDR3 coding sequence is TGCAGCGTTGCAGGGACAGGCGGTTTCTATGGCTACACCTTC.

This chain connects TRBV14 to TRBJ2-6, with D uncertain. The germline V and J ends were trimmed by 4 bases and 3 bases, with 7 bases remaining between them. Germline assignment: CDR1 SGHDN and CDR2 FVKESK. The CDR3 covers 14 residues. The CDR3 nucleotides read TGTGCCAGCAGCCCCAACTTTGGGGCCAACGTCCTGACTTTC. Its protein is CASSPNFGANVLTF.

V gene TRBV25-1 combines with J gene TRBJ2-1; 8 bases map to TRBD2. Germline V lookup: CDR1 MGHDK, CDR2 SYGVNS. This CDR3 comprises 15 residues. The J segment lost 9 bases and the V segment lost 2 bases, leaving 9 bases of the junction unmatched. The DNA of the CDR3 is TGTGCCAGCAGTGAAGTAGAAGCGGGAGAGAGTGAGCAGTTCTTC. This gives the protein CASSEVEAGESEQFF.

CDR3 sequence reads: CASSWSSYNEQFF. The CDR3 DNA reads as TGCGCCAGCAGCTGGAGCTCCTACAATGAGCAGTTCTTC. The V and J genes are TRBV5-1 and TRBJ2-1; D is unclear. The V end lost 3 bases, the J end lost 0 bases, and 4 bases lay between the germline ends. Germline assignment: CDR1 SGHRS and CDR2 YFSETQ. This CDR3 is 13 amino acids long.

The rearrangement joins TRBV9 to TRBJ2-2; D ambiguous. The V end was cut by 0 bases, the J end by 0 bases, with 9 bases between. The CDR3 has 16 residues. In germline, CDR1 is SGDLS, CDR2 YYNGEE. In DNA, the CDR3 is TGTGCCAGCAGCGTAGATGCAGGCGCGAACACCGGGGAGCTGTTTTTT. Translation: CASSVDAGANTGELFF.

The CDR3 DNA follows: TGTGCCAGCTGCAAGCTAGCGGGCTCCTACGAGCAGTACTTC. Translated: CASCKLAGSYEQYF. This rearrangement joins TRBV27 to TRBJ2-7; 8 bases match TRBD2. Germline values: CDR1 MNHEY, CDR2 SMNVEV (reference sequence). V dropped 8 bases and J dropped 0; count of bases not matched to a gene: 6. The CDR3 extends over 14 amino acids.

The chain combines TRBV7-2 with TRBJ2-1; D call uncertain. CDR3 length: 15 residues. The germline V and J ends were trimmed by 7 bases and 6 bases, with 19 bases remaining between them. The germline CDR1 and CDR2 sequences are SGHTA and FQGNSA. CDR3 in DNA: TGTGCCAGCACCCCTTGGTCCAGCGAGGTCAATGAGCAGTTCTTC. The encoded protein is CASTPWSSEVNEQFF. Filled out from reference TRBV7-2 and TRBJ2-1, the complete variable domain reads GAGVSQSPSNKVTEKGKDVELRCDPISGHTALYWYRQSLGQGLEFLIYFQGNSAPDKSGLPSDRFSAERTGGSVSTLTIQRTQQEDSAVYLCASTPWSSEVNEQFFGPGTRLTVL.

The V call is TRBV14, the J call TRBJ1-6, with no clear D. CDR3 length equals 15 residues. Trimming shortened V by 0 bases and J by 10 bases, and 13 bases separated the two germline ends. Germline CDR1 and CDR2: SGHDN and FVKESK. CDR3 nucleotide sequence: TGTGCCAGCAGCCAAGATAGCCGGAGGACCTCACCCCTCCACTTT. This sequence encodes CASSQDSRRTSPLHF.

This clone occurred a few times. The chain joins TRBV10-3 to TRBJ2-1; 14 bases are a match to TRBD2. Germline V gene lookup returns CDR1 ENHRY and CDR2 SYGVKD. Germline trimming cut 10 bases from V and 9 bases from J; bases unmatched to any gene: 8. CDR3 length: 14 residues. The CDR3 loop is CATGLAGEKAEQFF. CDR3 DNA sequence: TGTGCCACGGGACTAGCGGGAGAAAAGGCTGAGCAGTTCTTC.

The chain is built from TRBV14 and TRBJ2-1; 8 bases line up with TRBD2. The length of the CDR3 is 17 residues. The ends lost 3 bases at V and 10 bases at J; junction bases unmatched: 17. The germline gives CDR1 SGHDN, CDR2 FVKESK. CDR3 DNA sequence: TGTGCCAGCAGCCAGGGGATCCGGAGACTAGCGTTTTTAGAGCAGTTCTTC. Its translation is CASSQGIRRLAFLEQFF.

The rearrangement links TRBV5-6 to TRBJ1-5, with D possibly matching TRBD1 (6 bases). Germline CDR1 and CDR2: SGHDT and YYEEEE. The CDR3 length is 14 residues. V lost 3 bases to trimming and J lost 2 bases, with 9 bases between them. CDR3 amino acids: CASSYRDRNQPQHF. CDR3 DNA: TGTGCCAGCAGCTACAGGGATCGCAATCAGCCCCAGCATTTT.

V usage is TRBV5-4 and J usage is TRBJ1-5, with TRBD1 as a possible D gene (6 bases). V lost 4 bases to trimming and J lost 1 base, with 12 bases between them. This CDR3 spans 15 amino acids. Germline V lookup: CDR1 SGHNT, CDR2 YYREEE (reference sequence). Here the CDR3 DNA reads TGTGCCAGCAGCCTGGATACAGGGAGCAATCAGCCCCAGCATTTT. Its translation: CASSLDTGSNQPQHF.

This chain's CDR3 is CASSYGGRGNQPQHF. The CDR3 bases are TGTGCCAGCAGTTACGGGGGCCGGGGCAATCAGCCCCAGCATTTT. This chain connects TRBV6-5 to TRBJ1-5; TRBD1 might be the D (6 bases). V was clipped by 2 bases and J by 2 bases, with 10 bases between them. The CDR3 totals 15 residues. Germline lookup yields CDR1 MNHEY and CDR2 SVGAGI.

The gene calls are TRBV11-2 and TRBJ2-7; 9 bases fit TRBD1. The length of the CDR3 is 14 residues. Trimming took 4 bases from V and 4 from J; bases not matched to a gene: 5. The V gene's germline CDR1 is SGHAT and CDR2 FQNNGV. The CDR3 sequence: CASSSGQGSYEQYF. The CDR3 DNA sequence: TGTGCCAGCAGCTCCGGACAGGGGAGTTACGAGCAGTACTTC.

This clone is a singleton in its sample. The chain joins TRBV7-2 to TRBJ2-3; no reliable D call. Germline V gene sequence: CDR1 SGHTA, CDR2 FQGNSA. Trimming took 1 base from V and 0 from J, leaving 11 bases between them. The CDR3 sequence is 16 residues long. CDR3 in amino acids: CASSLVRPTSTDTQYF. CDR3 sequence (DNA): TGTGCCAGCAGCTTAGTCAGGCCCACTAGCACAGATACGCAGTATTTT.

The J gene is TRBJ2-1, the V gene TRBV5-6, with D perhaps TRBD1 (6 bases). This CDR3 comprises 15 residues. The ends were cut back, 4 bases at V and 5 bases at J, with 16 bases in the middle. Germline assignment: CDR1 SGHDT and CDR2 YYEEEE. Here the CDR3 reads CASSIGQRANNEQFF. The CDR3 DNA reads TGTGCCAGCAGCATCGGACAGAGAGCAAACAATGAGCAGTTCTTC. The full variable domain, its missing parts supplied by reference TRBV5-6 and TRBJ2-1, is DAGVTQSPTHLIKTRGQQVTLRCSPKSGHDTVSWYQQALGQGPQFIFQYYEEEERQRGNFPDRFSGHQFPNYSSELNVNALLLGDSALYLCASSIGQRANNEQFFGPGTRLTVL.

This chain uses TRBV28 with TRBJ2-7, with D unclear. Germline assignment: CDR1 MDHEN and CDR2 SYDVKM. Trimming shortened V by 5 bases and J by 5 bases, and 10 bases separated the two germline ends. This CDR3 is 12 amino acids long. For the CDR3, the DNA is TGTGCCAGCAGTCCTCTGAGCCACGAGCAGTACTTC. This encodes CASSPLSHEQYF.

The V call is TRBV13, the J call TRBJ2-1; D not certain. This CDR3 comprises 13 residues. Trimming left V 4 bases short and J 3 bases short, with 7 bases between. In germline, CDR1 is PRHDT, CDR2 FYEKMQ (reference sequence). The CDR3 nucleotides are TGTGCCAGCAGCTCCCAAAACTACAATGAGCAGTTCTTC. It codes for CASSSQNYNEQFF.

The chain combines TRBV18 with TRBJ1-2; TRBD1 aligns across 10 bases. J was trimmed by 5 bases and V by 3 bases; bases with no gene match: 9. This CDR3 has 16 amino acids. Looked up from germline, CDR1 is KGHSH and CDR2 is LQKENI. The CDR3 sequence: CASSPDRGGFGYGYTF. DNA of the CDR3: TGTGCCAGCTCACCGGACAGGGGGGGATTTGGATATGGCTACACCTTC.

The chain employs TRBV5-4 and TRBJ1-1; possible D gene TRBD1, 6 bases. V lost 4 bases to trimming and J lost 0 bases, with 10 bases between them. Germline values: CDR1 SGHNT, CDR2 YYREEE (reference sequence). The CDR3 is 14 amino acids. CDR3 sequence: CASSVDRVNTEAFF. In DNA, the CDR3 is TGTGCCAGCAGCGTGGACAGAGTGAACACTGAAGCTTTCTTT.

The chain links TRBV4-2 to TRBJ2-2; 7 bases match TRBD2. This CDR3 has 15 amino acids. Germline-derived CDR1 and CDR2 are LGHNA and YNFKEQ. The J segment lost 6 bases and the V segment lost 2 bases, leaving 6 bases of the junction unmatched. CDR3 bases: TGTGCCAGCAGCCAAAAGGCGGGAGATGCCGGGGAGCTGTTTTTT. It yields the protein CASSQKAGDAGELFF.